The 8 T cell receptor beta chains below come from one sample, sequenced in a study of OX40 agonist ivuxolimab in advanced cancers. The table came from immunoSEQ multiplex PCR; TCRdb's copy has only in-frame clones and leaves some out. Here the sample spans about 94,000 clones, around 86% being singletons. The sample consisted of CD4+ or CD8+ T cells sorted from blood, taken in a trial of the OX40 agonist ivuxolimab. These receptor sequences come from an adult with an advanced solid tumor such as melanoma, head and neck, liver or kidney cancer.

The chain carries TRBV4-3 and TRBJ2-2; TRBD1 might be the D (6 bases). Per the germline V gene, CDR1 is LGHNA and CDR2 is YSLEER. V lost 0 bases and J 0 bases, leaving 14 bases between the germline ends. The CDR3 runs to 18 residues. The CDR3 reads CASSQDLVRGPNTGELFF. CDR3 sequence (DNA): TGCGCCAGCAGCCAAGATTTGGTCAGGGGTCCGAACACCGGGGAGCTGTTTTTT.

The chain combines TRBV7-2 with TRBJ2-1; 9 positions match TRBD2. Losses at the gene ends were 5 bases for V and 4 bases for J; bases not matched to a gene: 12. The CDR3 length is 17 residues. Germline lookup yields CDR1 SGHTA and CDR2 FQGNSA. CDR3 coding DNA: TGTGCCAGCAGCCCCAGGGTGTCTAGCGGGGCGTACAATGAGCAGTTCTTC. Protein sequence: CASSPRVSSGAYNEQFF.

DNA for the CDR3: TGTGCCGGCGGGACAGGGCGAAGCACCGGGGAGCTGTTTTTT. The encoded protein is CAGGTGRSTGELFF. The rearrangement links TRBV2 to TRBJ2-2; 9 bases match TRBD1. V gave up 11 bases and J gave up 4 bases; unmatched junction bases: 8. Germline V lookup: CDR1 SNHLY, CDR2 FYNNEI. This CDR3 is 14 amino acids long.

The DNA for the CDR3 is TGTGCCAGCAGCGTAGAGGGTACTTCCAATTCACCCCTCCACTTT. Translated: CASSVEGTSNSPLHF. The chain employs TRBV9 and TRBJ1-6; no reliable D call. V lost 0 bases, J lost 7 bases, and 11 bases lay in between. This CDR3 is 15 amino acids long. Germline values: CDR1 SGDLS, CDR2 YYNGEE.

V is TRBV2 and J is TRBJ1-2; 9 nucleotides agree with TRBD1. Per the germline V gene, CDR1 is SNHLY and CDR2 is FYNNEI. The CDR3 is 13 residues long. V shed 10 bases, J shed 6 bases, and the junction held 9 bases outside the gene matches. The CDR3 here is CATPGQGVHGYTF. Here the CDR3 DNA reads TGTGCCACCCCGGGACAGGGAGTCCATGGCTACACCTTC.

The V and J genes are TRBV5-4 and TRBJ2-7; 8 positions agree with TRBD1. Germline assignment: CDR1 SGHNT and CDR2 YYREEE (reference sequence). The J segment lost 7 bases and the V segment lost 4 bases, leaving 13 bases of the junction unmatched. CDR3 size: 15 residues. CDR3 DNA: TGTGCCAGCAGCCCTTGGGACAGGCAACGTCAAGAGCAGTACTTC. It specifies CASSPWDRQRQEQYF.

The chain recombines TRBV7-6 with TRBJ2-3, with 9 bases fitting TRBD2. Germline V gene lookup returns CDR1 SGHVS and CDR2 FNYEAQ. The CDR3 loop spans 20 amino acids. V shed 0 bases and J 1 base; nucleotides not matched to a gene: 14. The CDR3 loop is CASSLAAGRGGLSRTDTQYF. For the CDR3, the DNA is TGTGCCAGCAGCTTAGCGGCAGGGCGGGGGGGCCTATCCCGCACAGATACGCAGTATTTT.

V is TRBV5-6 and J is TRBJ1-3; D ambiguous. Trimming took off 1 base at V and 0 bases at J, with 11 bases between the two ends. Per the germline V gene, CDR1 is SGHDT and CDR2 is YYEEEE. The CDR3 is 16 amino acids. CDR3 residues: CASSLRVGNSGNTIYF. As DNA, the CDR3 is TGTGCCAGCAGCTTGCGAGTTGGAAACTCTGGAAACACCATATATTTT.